Below are 9 T cell receptor beta chains sequenced from a single sample in a study of blood T cell repertoires in COVID-19. Some clones are missing from TCRdb's copy, which holds only in-frame ones; the method was immunoSEQ multiplex PCR. The sample carries more than 150,000 clones, about 84% recorded once. Sequenced: peripheral blood. The receptors here all came from a human donor in a cohort sampled during active COVID-19.

The V and J genes are TRBV18 and TRBJ2-7, with TRBD1 identical over 9 bases. Trimming at V came to 2 bases and at J to 7 bases, leaving 12 bases not matched to a gene. Germline V gene data show CDR1 as KGHSH and CDR2 as LQKENI. This CDR3 is built from 16 residues. In nucleotides, the CDR3 is TGTGCCAGCTCACCAGTTCAGGGACAGGGAAGGAAAGAGCAGTACTTC. It codes for CASSPVQGQGRKEQYF. The full variable domain, with the rest looked up from reference TRBV18 and TRBJ2-7, is NAGVMQNPRHLVRRRGQEARLRCSPMKGHSHVYWYRQLPEEGLKFMVYLQKENIIDESGMPKERFSAEFPKEGPSILRIQQVVRGDSAAYFCASSPVQGQGRKEQYFGPGTRLTVT.

This clone was picked up one time. This CDR3 is CASSQGASVNGETQYF. The CDR3, as DNA: TGTGCCAGCAGCCAAGGGGCTAGCGTAAACGGGGAGACCCAGTACTTC. The chain carries TRBV3-1 (or the pseudogene TRBV3-2) and TRBJ2-5, with D possibly TRBD2 on 6 matching bases. CDR3 length: 16 residues. V gave up 1 base and J gave up 5 bases, with 17 bases separating them. Germline V CDR1 and CDR2: LGHDT, YNNKEL (reference sequence).

This chain connects TRBV19 to TRBJ2-7, with 7 bases aligning to TRBD1. The V and J ends lost 5 bases and 2 bases, in that order; junction bases with no gene match: 9. Germline assignment: CDR1 LNHDA and CDR2 SQIVND (reference sequence). There are 15 residues in the CDR3. The CDR3 is CASSPSDRPTYEQYF. Here the CDR3 DNA reads TGTGCCAGTAGTCCCTCGGACAGGCCCACCTACGAGCAGTACTTC.

The J gene is TRBJ1-4, the V gene TRBV7-9; 8 bases map to TRBD1. V lost 5 bases and J lost 5; bases outside the gene matches: 7. CDR1 and CDR2 from the germline V gene are SEHNR and FQNEAQ (reference sequence). CDR3 length: 15 amino acids. CDR3 nucleotides: TGTGCCAGCAGCCTAGACAGGGGTGGAAATGAAAAACTGTTTTTT. Translated, it gives CASSLDRGGNEKLFF.

J is TRBJ2-7 and V is TRBV5-6; a possible D gene is TRBD2 (6 bases). The germline gives CDR1 SGHDT, CDR2 YYEEEE. CDR3 size: 14 residues. V was cut by 0 bases and J by 3 bases, with 10 bases left in between. The CDR3 loop is CASSLVGGDYEQYF. The CDR3 bases are TGTGCCAGCAGCTTGGTTGGAGGGGACTACGAGCAGTACTTC. Full variable domain (outside the CDR3, taken from reference TRBV5-6 and TRBJ2-7): DAGVTQSPTHLIKTRGQQVTLRCSPKSGHDTVSWYQQALGQGPQFIFQYYEEEERQRGNFPDRFSGHQFPNYSSELNVNALLLGDSALYLCASSLVGGDYEQYFGPGTRLTVT.

The rearrangement joins TRBV4-2 to TRBJ1-5; 12 nucleotides line up with TRBD1. Germline V gene sequence: CDR1 LGHNA, CDR2 YNFKEQ. This CDR3 is built from 20 residues. With V trimmed by 1 base and J by 1 base, 11 bases remained unmatched. DNA for the CDR3: TGTGCCAGCAGCCAAGCTTCCGGGACAGGGGGCCTTCTGAGCAATCAGCCCCAGCATTTT. Translation gives CASSQASGTGGLLSNQPQHF.

The V and J genes are TRBV5-1 and TRBJ1-1; D is uncertain. This CDR3 comprises 13 residues. Germline V lookup: CDR1 SGHRS, CDR2 YFSETQ. Trimming left V 5 bases short and J 0 bases short, with 8 bases between. This CDR3 is CASRRELNTEAFF. As DNA, the CDR3 is TGCGCCAGCAGACGAGAGTTGAACACTGAAGCTTTCTTT.

The chain joins TRBV19 to TRBJ2-3; 7 bases map to TRBD2. CDR3 length: 15 residues. CDR1 and CDR2 (germline): LNHDA, SQIVND (reference sequence). V lost 1 base and J lost 0; bases outside the gene matches: 1. Written as DNA, the CDR3 is TGTGCCAGTAGTATAGGGGGGGGGAGCACAGATACGCAGTATTTT. Protein sequence: CASSIGGGSTDTQYF. The whole variable domain, filled in from reference TRBV19 and TRBJ2-3, reads DGGITQSPKYLFRKEGQNVTLSCEQNLNHDAMYWYRQDPGQGLRLIYYSQIVNDFQKGDIAEGYSVSREKKESFPLTVTSAQKNPTAFYLCASSIGGGSTDTQYFGPGTRLTVL.

The chain recombines TRBV20-1 with TRBJ1-1; D gene unclear. Trimming removed 3 bases from V and 0 bases from J, with 14 bases in between. CDR1 is DFQATT and CDR2 is SNEGSKA in the germline V gene (reference sequence). The CDR3 runs to 15 residues. In DNA, the CDR3 is TGCAGTGCTAGTTCTACGACATACATGAACACTGAAGCTTTCTTT. Translating it yields CSASSTTYMNTEAFF.